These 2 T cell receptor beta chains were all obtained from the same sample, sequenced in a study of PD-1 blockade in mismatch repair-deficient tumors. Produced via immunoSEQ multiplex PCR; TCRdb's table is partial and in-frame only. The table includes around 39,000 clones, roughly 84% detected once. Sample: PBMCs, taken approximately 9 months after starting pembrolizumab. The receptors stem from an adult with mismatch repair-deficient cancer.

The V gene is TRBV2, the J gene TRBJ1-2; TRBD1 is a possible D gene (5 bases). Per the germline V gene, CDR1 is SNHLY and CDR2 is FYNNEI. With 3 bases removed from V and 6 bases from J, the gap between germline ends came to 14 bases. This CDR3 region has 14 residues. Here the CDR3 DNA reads TGTGCCAGCAGTGAGCTTCGGAGGGGTAATGGCTACACCTTC. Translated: CASSELRRGNGYTF.

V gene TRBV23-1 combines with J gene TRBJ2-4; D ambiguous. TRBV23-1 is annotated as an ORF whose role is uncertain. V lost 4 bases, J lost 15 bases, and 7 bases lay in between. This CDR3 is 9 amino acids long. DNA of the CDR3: TGCGCCAGCAGTCGATCGCGGTACTTC. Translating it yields CASSRSRYF.